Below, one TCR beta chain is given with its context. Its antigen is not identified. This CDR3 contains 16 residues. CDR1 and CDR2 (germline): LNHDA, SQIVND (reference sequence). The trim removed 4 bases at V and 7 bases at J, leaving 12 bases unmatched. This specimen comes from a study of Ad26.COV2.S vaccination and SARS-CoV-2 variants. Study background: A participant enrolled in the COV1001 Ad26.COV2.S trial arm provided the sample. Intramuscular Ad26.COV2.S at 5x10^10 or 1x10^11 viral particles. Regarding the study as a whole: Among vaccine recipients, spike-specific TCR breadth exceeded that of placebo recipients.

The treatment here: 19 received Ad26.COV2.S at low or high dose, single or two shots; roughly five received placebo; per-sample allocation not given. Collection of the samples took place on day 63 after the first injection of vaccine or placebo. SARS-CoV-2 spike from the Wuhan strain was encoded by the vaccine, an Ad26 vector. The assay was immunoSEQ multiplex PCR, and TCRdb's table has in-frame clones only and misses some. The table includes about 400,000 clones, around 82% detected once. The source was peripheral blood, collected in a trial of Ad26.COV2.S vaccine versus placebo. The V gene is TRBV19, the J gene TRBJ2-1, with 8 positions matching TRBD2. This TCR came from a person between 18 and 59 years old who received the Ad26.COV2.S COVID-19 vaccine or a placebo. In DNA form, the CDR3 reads TGTGCCAGTAGTAATAAAGCGGGAGAGTTCAGGAATGAGCAGTTCTTC. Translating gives CASSNKAGEFRNEQFF.